This T cell receptor (beta chain) was observed in a study of cytomegalovirus exposure and HLA in healthy donors. This PCR relied on a set of 60 Vbeta primers and 13 Jbeta primers. Some clones are missing from TCRdb's copy, which holds only in-frame ones; the method was immunoSEQ multiplex PCR. The table lists roughly 130,000 clones, around 57% of them singletons. Germline values: CDR1 SGHTA, CDR2 FQGNSA. This CDR3 has 15 amino acids. After removal of 4 bases from V and 4 bases from J, the junction contained 4 bases not matched to a gene. The sequence was obtained from a male donor in good health and CMV-seronegative. The rearrangement links TRBV7-2 to TRBJ1-6, with 7 bases aligning to TRBD1. Specimen: PBMCs. The CDR3 protein is CASSSGQTYNSPLHF. Here the CDR3 DNA reads TGTGCCAGCAGCTCGGGACAGACATATAATTCACCCCTCCACTTT.